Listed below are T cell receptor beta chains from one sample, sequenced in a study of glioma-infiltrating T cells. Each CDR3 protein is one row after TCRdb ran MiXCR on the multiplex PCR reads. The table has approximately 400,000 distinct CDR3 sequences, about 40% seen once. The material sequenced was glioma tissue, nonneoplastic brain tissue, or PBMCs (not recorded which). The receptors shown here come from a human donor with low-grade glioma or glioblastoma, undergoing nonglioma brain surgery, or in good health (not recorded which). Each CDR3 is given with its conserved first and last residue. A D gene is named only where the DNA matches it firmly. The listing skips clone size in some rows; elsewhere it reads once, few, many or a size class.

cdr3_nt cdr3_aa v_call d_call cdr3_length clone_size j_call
TGTACCAGCAGCTTAGCAGGCGGCTCTGGAAACACCATATATTTT CTSSLAGGSGNTIYF TRBV7-2 NA 15 NA TRBJ1-3
TGTGCCAGCAGTTTGACTAGGTGGTACGAGCAGTACTTC CASSLTRWYEQYF TRBV27 NA 13 many TRBJ2-7
TGTGCCAGCAGTATAGCGGGATTCCAAGAGACCCAGTACTTC CASSIAGFQETQYF TRBV27 TRBD2 14 many TRBJ2-5
TGTGCCAGCAGCTGGGACAGCACCCGAGGCTACACCTTC CASSWDSTRGYTF TRBV27 TRBD1 13 NA TRBJ1-2
TGTGCCAGCAGCGTGTCGTCTTCGGGAAACCGTGAGCAGTACTTC CASSVSSSGNREQYF TRBV5-8 NA 15 NA TRBJ2-7
TGTGCCACCAGCAGAGATCAGGAAGATGCTGGCTACACCTTC CATSRDQEDAGYTF TRBV15 NA 14 few TRBJ1-2
TGTGCCAGCAGTTTCTCCAGGGACACAGATACGCAGTATTTT CASSFSRDTDTQYF TRBV28 NA 14 many TRBJ2-3
TGTGCCAGCAGTTTTGCTAGAAATTCACCCCTCCACTTT CASSFARNSPLHF TRBV12-3/TRBV12-4 NA 13 few TRBJ1-6
TGTGCCAGCGGTTACTCTTCGGCATCCTACGAGCAGTACTTC CASGYSSASYEQYF TRBV6-6 NA 14 NA TRBJ2-7
TGCAGTGCTAGCCGGTCCTTTGAGCCCCGCACAGATACGCAGTATTTT CSASRSFEPRTDTQYF TRBV20-1 NA 16 NA TRBJ2-3
TGCAGTGCTAGAAATAGCGGGAGCGTCGCAGATACGCAGTATTTT CSARNSGSVADTQYF TRBV20-1 TRBD2 15 NA TRBJ2-3
TGTGCCAGCAGTCTAGCGGGTTTCGCTGGGTCCCAGCCCCAGCATTTT CASSLAGFAGSQPQHF TRBV27 NA 16 many TRBJ1-5
TGTGCCATCAGTGAGTCGATGGGTGAGAAAGATACGCAGTATTTT CAISESMGEKDTQYF TRBV10-3 NA 15 NA TRBJ2-3
TGTGCCAGCAGTACAGGGGGTCGCAATCAGCCCCAGCATTTT CASSTGGRNQPQHF TRBV12-3/TRBV12-4 TRBD1 14 NA TRBJ1-5
TGTGCCAGCAGCTTCGGCAGGACCGGCAGCAATCAGCCCCAGCATTTT CASSFGRTGSNQPQHF TRBV7-2 NA 16 NA TRBJ1-5
TGTGCCAGCAGTGTTATGGGCAGGTCCCGTCCGGAGACCCAGTACTTC CASSVMGRSRPETQYF TRBV6-1 NA 16 few TRBJ2-5
TGTGCCAGCAGCTTGACAGGGGAAACAGATACGCGGTATTTT CASSLTGETDTRYF TRBV5-5 TRBD1 14 NA TRBJ2-3
TGTGCCAGCAGTTTACTTCGTGGGAGTGGTACAGATACGCAGTATTTT CASSLLRGSGTDTQYF TRBV27 NA 16 many TRBJ2-3
TGTGCCAGCAGCCCCCGGGGAGGCCGGCATGGGGTATCCAATGAGCAGTACTTC CASSPRGGRHGVSNEQYF TRBV7-9 NA 18 NA TRBJ2-7
TGTGCCAGCAGTTCCCCGGGGTACCAAGAGACCCAGTACTTC CASSSPGYQETQYF TRBV6-1 NA 14 many TRBJ2-5
TGTGCCAGCAGCCAAGATCGGGGGCCCCAGCATTTT CASSQDRGPQHF TRBV14 NA 12 NA TRBJ1-5
TGTGCCAGCAGTTACTCGACTCTCTGGGGACCGGAGGCTTTCTTT CASSYSTLWGPEAFF TRBV6-6 NA 15 many TRBJ1-1
TGTGCCAGCAGTAGGCAGACCCAGTACTTC CASSRQTQYF TRBV28 NA 10 many TRBJ2-5
TGTGCCAGCATCCCGGACACCCTACGGACAGATACGCAGTATTTT CASIPDTLRTDTQYF TRBV28 NA 15 many TRBJ2-3
TGTGCCAGCAGCTTGGCGGCGGGTAAAGCAGATACGCAGTATTTT CASSLAAGKADTQYF TRBV5-4 NA 15 NA TRBJ2-3
TGTGCCAGCAGCTTGAACAGGGGGCATAGCACTGAAGCTTTCTTT CASSLNRGHSTEAFF TRBV5-4 TRBD1 15 NA TRBJ1-1
TGTGCCAGCAGCTTAGTAGTAGGGCGAAATGAAGCTTTCTTT CASSLVVGRNEAFF TRBV7-2 NA 14 NA TRBJ1-1
TGTGCCAGCAGCTTAGGGGTCGTCAACACAGATACGCAGTATTTT CASSLGVVNTDTQYF TRBV11-2 NA 15 NA TRBJ2-3
TGCAGTTCAGGGGCAGGGCGCGAGCAGTACTTC CSSGAGREQYF TRBV20-1 NA 11 once TRBJ2-7
TGCGCCAGCAGCCAAGATCAGTTTTATGGCTACACCTTC CASSQDQFYGYTF TRBV4-1 NA 13 NA TRBJ1-2
TGTGCCAGCAGCTTGGCGCCTAGCAGGAATGGGCAGTTCTTC CASSLAPSRNGQFF TRBV7-2 NA 14 NA TRBJ2-1
TGTGCCACCAGGTTGGGGGTCGGTGAGCAGTTCTTC CATRLGVGEQFF TRBV24-1 NA 12 few TRBJ2-1
TGTGCCAGCAGCTTGTCCCTCTCAGAGACCCAGTACTTC CASSLSLSETQYF TRBV5-6 NA 13 once TRBJ2-5
TGTGCCAGCAGTTTATGGACCAGGCCCTATGGCTACACCTTC CASSLWTRPYGYTF TRBV28 NA 14 few TRBJ1-2
TGCGCCAGCAGCTTCCGGGACGGCACTTACAATGAGCAGTTCTTC CASSFRDGTYNEQFF TRBV5-1 NA 15 few TRBJ2-1
TGTGCCAGCAGTTACCTAAACAGGAATGAGCAGTTCTTC CASSYLNRNEQFF TRBV6-6 NA 13 few TRBJ2-1
TGCAGTGCTATCACACTGACAGGGGCCGGAAACACCATATATTTT CSAITLTGAGNTIYF TRBV20-1 TRBD1 15 many TRBJ1-3
TGCGCCAGCAAAACCCCGGGAGAGGACGGGGGCTACACCTTC CASKTPGEDGGYTF TRBV4-3 NA 14 NA TRBJ1-2
TGTGCCAGCAGCGTAGCAGGGGGAAATGAGCAGTTCTTC CASSVAGGNEQFF TRBV6-2/TRBV6-3 TRBD1 13 NA TRBJ2-1
TGTGCCAGCACCCACCGACTATTCCCTCCCCGGGAGCTGTTTTTT CASTHRLFPPRELFF TRBV28 NA 15 NA TRBJ2-2
TGTGCCAGCAGCTTAGCGAGGACCTCCGATGCTGAAAAACTGTTTTTT CASSLARTSDAEKLFF TRBV7-2 NA 16 NA TRBJ1-4
TGTGCCAGCAGCCGGACTAGCGGGAGGGCCGCAGATACGCAGTATTTT CASSRTSGRAADTQYF TRBV4-2 TRBD2 16 NA TRBJ2-3
TGTGCCAGCAGCCAAACAGCCGGACGGAGGGGCACAGATACGCAGTATTTT CASSQTAGRRGTDTQYF TRBV4-2 NA 17 few TRBJ2-3
TGTGCCAGCAGTTCCGGGACTAGCGGCCACAATGAGCAGTTCTTC CASSSGTSGHNEQFF TRBV27 TRBD2 15 many TRBJ2-1
TGTGCCAGTAGAGACAGGGGAGGCGCTAATGAAAAACTGTTTTTT CASRDRGGANEKLFF TRBV19 TRBD1 15 NA TRBJ1-4
TGTGCCAGCAGTACGGGCGTGGGGTACCAAGAGACCCAGTACTTC CASSTGVGYQETQYF TRBV28 NA 15 NA TRBJ2-5
TGTGCCAGCAGTTACGACAGGGAAGACGAAAAACTGTTTTTT CASSYDREDEKLFF TRBV6-6 TRBD1 14 NA TRBJ1-4
TGTGCCAGCAGTGAAGGGGTTTCTCCGAATAATGAGCAGTTCTTC CASSEGVSPNNEQFF TRBV6-1 NA 15 many TRBJ2-1
TGTGCCAGCAGCCAAGACCCAGCTAGCGGGAGTCTGGGTGAGCAGTACTTC CASSQDPASGSLGEQYF TRBV3-1 TRBD2 17 NA TRBJ2-7
TGTGCCAGCAGTAGTGTCAAGGGTCGCAATCAGCCCCAGCATTTT CASSSVKGRNQPQHF TRBV6-1 NA 15 many TRBJ1-5
TGTGCCAGCAGCTTGGAATTTAGAGAGACCCAGTACTTC CASSLEFRETQYF TRBV5-4 NA 13 few TRBJ2-5